This T cell receptor (beta chain) was retrieved from a study of T cells in Graves' hyperthyroidism and ophthalmopathy. As to this clonotype: What it binds is unknown.

Study-wide findings and caveats: Using 13 V-J features, a model discriminated ophthalmopathy from stable hyperthyroidism.

TCR beta CDR3 region amplification was performed from RNA transcripts. The HTBI primer set drove a first-round RT-PCR of the TCR CDR3. TCRdb ran MiXCR on the multiplex PCR reads and lists one entry per CDR3 protein. The sample lists around 800,000 distinct CDR3 sequences, 38% occurring once. Stable Graves' hyperthyroidism denoted no ophthalmopathy progression over 18 months. Uncontrolled infection, other autoimmune disease, pregnancy or lactation led to exclusion. The PBMCs studied were ones that came from about 9.9 ml fresh peripheral blood. This CDR3 has 12 amino acids. The germline V gene encodes CDR1 MNHNS and CDR2 SASEGT. V lost 6 bases to trimming and J lost 7 bases, with 12 bases between them.

The chain has TRBV6-1 and TRBJ1-2, with a tentative D call TRBD1 (5 bases). This sequence originates from a man aged 18 to 30 with Graves' hyperthyroidism. Sequencing was done on a sample of blood. The CDR3 protein is CASRVRGGGYTF. The DNA of the CDR3 is TGTGCCAGCAGAGTCCGGGGGGGTGGCTACACCTTC.